The rows below give T cell receptor beta chains drawn from one sample of a study of T cells in Graves' hyperthyroidism and ophthalmopathy. In TCRdb, the multiplex PCR reads were re-called with MiXCR into one record per CDR3 protein. This table holds over 550,000 distinct CDR3 sequences, roughly a sixth found once. What was sequenced was blood. These receptors came from a woman younger than 35 with Graves' hyperthyroidism. Both conserved end residues are part of each CDR3. Each record gives: clone size, V gene, D gene, J gene, CDR3 protein, CDR3 DNA. The D gene is left open where the match is weak. The size field is filled for only some rows; it gives once, few, many or a size class.

many	TRBV20-1	NA	TRBJ2-3	CSARRGSGTDTQYF	TGCAGTGCTAGACGAGGGAGTGGCACAGATACGCAGTATTTT
few	TRBV9	NA	TRBJ1-5	CASSVGTGDRPQHF	TGTGCCAGCAGCGTAGGGACTGGGGATCGGCCCCAGCATTTT
few	TRBV24-1	NA	TRBJ2-1	CATSDPGHNEQFF	TGTGCCACCAGTGACCCCGGACACAATGAGCAGTTCTTC
many	TRBV12-3/TRBV12-4	NA	TRBJ2-1	CASRPGRSYNEQFF	TGTGCCAGCAGACCCGGACGCTCCTACAATGAGCAGTTCTTC
NA	TRBV14	TRBD2	TRBJ2-1	CASSQVAGVHYEQFF	TGTGCCAGCAGCCAGGTGGCGGGAGTACACTATGAGCAGTTCTTC
NA	TRBV4-3	NA	TRBJ1-1	CASSLGAAGGGTEAFF	TGCGCCAGCAGCCTAGGGGCAGCGGGGGGCGGCACTGAAGCTTTCTTT
NA	TRBV30	NA	TRBJ2-1	CAWRNSREPCNEQFF	TGTGCCTGGAGGAACTCGCGTGAGCCCTGCAATGAGCAGTTCTTC
few	TRBV12-3/TRBV12-4	NA	TRBJ2-5	CASSLTGLSGETQYF	TGTGCCAGCAGTTTGACCGGGCTTTCGGGAGAGACCCAGTACTTC
many	TRBV6-1	NA	TRBJ2-1	CASGVIEQFF	TGTGCCAGCGGAGTGATTGAGCAGTTCTTC
many	TRBV6-1	TRBD1	TRBJ1-4	CASSRQGATNEKLFF	TGTGCCAGCAGCCGACAGGGAGCCACTAATGAAAAACTGTTTTTT
many	TRBV12-3/TRBV12-4	TRBD2	TRBJ2-5	CASKLAGGRETQYF	TGTGCCAGCAAGTTGGCGGGGGGGCGAGAGACCCAGTACTTC
many	TRBV3-1	TRBD1	TRBJ1-4	CASSPSQGRYEKLFF	TGTGCCAGCAGCCCGTCACAGGGGCGGTACGAAAAACTGTTTTTT
many	TRBV12-3/TRBV12-4	TRBD1	TRBJ1-3	CASSLGAGGTIYF	TGTGCCAGCAGTTTAGGGGCAGGGGGCACCATATATTTT
many	TRBV20-1	NA	TRBJ1-1	CSAKWGGRDNEAFF	TGCAGTGCTAAGTGGGGGGGGAGGGACAATGAAGCTTTCTTT
NA	TRBV28	NA	TRBJ1-2	CASSGNYQGGYGYTF	TGTGCCAGCAGTGGGAACTATCAGGGTGGCTATGGCTACACCTTC
NA	TRBV27	NA	TRBJ2-3	CASSQLTDTQYF	TGTGCCAGCAGTCAACTCACAGATACGCAGTATTTT
many	TRBV24-1	TRBD1	TRBJ2-5	CATSDQDRGAETQYF	TGTGCCACCAGTGACCAAGACAGGGGGGCAGAGACCCAGTACTTC